The next 31 T cell receptor beta chains were all read from a single sample in a study of cytomegalovirus exposure and HLA in healthy donors. The primer mix had 60 Vbeta and 13 Jbeta primers. The repertoire was sequenced with immunoSEQ multiplex PCR; TCRdb's copy has only in-frame clones and lacks some. The sample lists 150,000 to 190,000 clones, 70% to 85% occurring once. The sequenced material came from PBMCs. These receptors originate from a woman between 45 and 60 years old in good health and CMV-seropositive.

This rearrangement joins TRBV2 to TRBJ1-1, with D maybe TRBD1 (6 bases). CDR3 size: 14 residues. Trimming stripped 1 base from V and 6 bases from J, with 12 bases between. Germline V gene sequence: CDR1 SNHLY, CDR2 FYNNEI. The CDR3 is CASSEERTAPEAFF. The CDR3 DNA sequence: TGTGCCAGCAGTGAAGAACGGACAGCCCCTGAAGCTTTCTTT.

This clone was recorded only once. This chain uses TRBV19 with TRBJ2-7, with a possible D match to TRBD1 (6 bases). In germline, CDR1 is LNHDA, CDR2 SQIVND (reference sequence). The length of the CDR3 is 14 residues. Between the trimmed V and J ends, which lost 5 bases and 2 bases, there was a span of 13 bases. The CDR3 nucleotides read TGTGCCAGTAGTTGGACAGTCGGTACCTACGAGCAGTACTTC. Encoded protein: CASSWTVGTYEQYF.

This clone was recorded once. The J gene is TRBJ2-7, the V gene TRBV27; TRBD1 matches at 9 bases. The CDR3 is 15 amino acids. Per germline, CDR1 MNHEY and CDR2 SMNVEV (reference sequence). Trimming cost V 3 bases and J 7 bases; bases outside gene matches: 10. CDR3 bases: TGTGCCAGCAGTTTTAGGACAGGGGTAAAGAGGGAGCAGTACTTC. Amino acids: CASSFRTGVKREQYF.

This rearrangement joins TRBV19 to TRBJ1-1, with a possible D match to TRBD1 (6 bases). The CDR3 is 15 amino acids. Trimming removed 1 base from V and 1 base from J, with 10 bases in between. Germline-derived CDR1 and CDR2 are LNHDA and SQIVND (reference sequence). CDR3 protein: CASSIGGTWNTEAFF. The DNA for the CDR3 is TGTGCCAGTAGTATAGGTGGGACATGGAACACTGAAGCTTTCTTT.

This sequence joins TRBV4-1 and TRBJ2-3, with D uncertain. Trimming left V 1 base short and J 6 bases short, with 11 bases between. Germline V gene sequence: CDR1 MGHRA, CDR2 YSYEKL. This CDR3 is 14 amino acids long. The CDR3 spells CASSQAVWADTQYF. The CDR3 nucleotides are TGCGCCAGCAGCCAAGCTGTGTGGGCGGATACGCAGTATTTT.

The chain uses TRBV5-4 and TRBJ2-2; possible D gene TRBD2, 6 bases. Germline CDR1 is SGHNT and CDR2 is YYREEE (reference sequence). Trimming removed 0 bases from V and 5 bases from J, with 14 bases in between. There are 16 residues in the CDR3. CDR3 sequence: CASSLGGLGGTGELFF. CDR3 in DNA: TGTGCCAGCAGCTTGGGAGGTTTGGGGGGTACCGGGGAGCTGTTTTTT.

This rearrangement joins TRBV30 to TRBJ1-6; 8 nucleotides line up with TRBD1. CDR3 length: 13 amino acids. V shed 5 bases and J 7 bases; nucleotides not matched to a gene: 4. Germline V gene lookup returns CDR1 GTSNPN and CDR2 SVGIG (reference sequence). The CDR3 protein is CAWGTGRNSPLHF. The CDR3 DNA is TGTGCCTGGGGGACAGGACGAAATTCACCCCTCCACTTT. Filled out from reference TRBV30 and TRBJ1-6, the complete variable domain reads SQTIHQWPATLVQPVGSPLSLECTVEGTSNPNLYWYRQAAGRGLQLLFYSVGIGQISSEVPQNLSASRPQDRQFILSSKKLLLSDSGFYLCAWGTGRNSPLHFGNGTRLTVT.

The chain joins TRBV5-6 to TRBJ1-2, with TRBD1 matching 7 bases. The CDR3 runs 12 residues. Germline V CDR1 and CDR2: SGHDT, YYEEEE. Trimming took 2 bases from V and 6 from J; bases not matched to a gene: 1. CDR3 in DNA: TGTGCCAGCAGCTTTACAGGGGATGGCTACACCTTC. Its protein product is CASSFTGDGYTF. Full variable domain (missing parts from reference TRBV5-6 and TRBJ1-2): DAGVTQSPTHLIKTRGQQVTLRCSPKSGHDTVSWYQQALGQGPQFIFQYYEEEERQRGNFPDRFSGHQFPNYSSELNVNALLLGDSALYLCASSFTGDGYTFGSGTRLTVV.

V and J are TRBV19 and TRBJ1-5, with TRBD1 identical over 8 bases. The CDR3 has 15 amino acids. V trimming: 5 bases; J trimming: 2 bases; junction bases outside the gene matches: 5. Germline assignment: CDR1 LNHDA and CDR2 SQIVND (reference sequence). CDR3 nucleotide sequence: TGTGCCAGTAGTCCCCTGGGACAGGGCAATCAGCCCCAGCATTTT. It is translated as CASSPLGQGNQPQHF.

A remark on this clone: At one boundary the junction diverges from the germline segment, which might be a read error. Within the sample, other DNA sequences also encode this same CDR3. The CDR3 region is CSSSLGSNEQFF. The CDR3 nucleotides are TGTTCCAGCAGCTTAGGCAGCAATGAGCAGTTCTTC. The chain uses TRBV7-9 and TRBJ2-1, with D hard to call. The CDR3 runs to 12 residues. Germline V lookup: CDR1 SEHNR, CDR2 FQNEAQ (reference sequence).

V gene TRBV6-5 combines with J gene TRBJ1-1, with D possibly being TRBD1 (5 bases). The length of the CDR3 is 16 residues. The ends were cut back, 0 bases at V and 0 bases at J, with 11 bases in the middle. From germline, CDR1 is MNHEY and CDR2 SVGAGI. This CDR3 reads CASSYSAGLMNTEAFF. The CDR3 nucleotides are TGTGCCAGCAGTTACTCTGCGGGACTTATGAACACTGAAGCTTTCTTT.

This sequence joins TRBV19 and TRBJ1-5; 7 bases align to TRBD1. Trimming took 6 bases from V and 7 from J; bases not matched to a gene: 9. This CDR3 spans 14 amino acids. CDR1 is LNHDA and CDR2 is SQIVND in the germline V gene (reference sequence). The DNA for the CDR3 is TGTGCCAGTAGGAGGGACTCAGGGGGACAGCCCCAGCATTTT. This translates into CASRRDSGGQPQHF.

The rearrangement joins TRBV4-3 to TRBJ1-2, with a tentative D call TRBD1 (6 bases). Germline lookup yields CDR1 LGHNA and CDR2 YSLEER. V dropped 0 bases and J dropped 2 bases, with 13 bases sitting between them. The CDR3 length is 16 residues. DNA for the CDR3: TGCGCCAGCAGCCAAGATTACCCACAGGGAAACTATGGCTACACCTTC. Protein product: CASSQDYPQGNYGYTF.

This clone was counted a few times. The J gene is TRBJ1-5, the V gene TRBV11-2; D not resolved. CDR1 is SGHAT, CDR2 FQNNGV, per germline. The CDR3 runs 12 residues. V dropped 3 bases and J dropped 6 bases, with 6 bases sitting between them. The CDR3 spells CASSFLGQPQHF. The CDR3 nucleotides are TGTGCCAGCAGCTTTCTAGGTCAGCCCCAGCATTTT.

This clone was seen only once. For the CDR3, the DNA is TGTGCCAGCAGCACTCTCACGGTCTTTAGCAATCAGCCCCAGCATTTT. Its protein is CASSTLTVFSNQPQHF. This chain links TRBV5-4 with TRBJ1-5; D call uncertain. Germline CDR1 reads SGHNT; CDR2 reads YYREEE (reference sequence). V gave up 4 bases and J gave up 0 bases, with 14 bases separating them. The CDR3 runs to 16 residues. Based on the CDR3 plus reference TRBV5-4 and TRBJ1-5, the full variable domain is ETGVTQSPTHLIKTRGQQVTLRCSSQSGHNTVSWYQQALGQGPQFIFQYYREEENGRGNFPPRFSGLQFPNYSSELNVNALELDDSALYLCASSTLTVFSNQPQHFGDGTRLSIL.

The chain employs TRBV6-6 and TRBJ1-3; possible D gene TRBD1, 6 bases. The V end was cut by 3 bases, the J end by 4 bases, with 13 bases between. Germline values: CDR1 MNHNY, CDR2 SVGAGI (reference sequence). This CDR3 region has 15 residues. CDR3 sequence: CASSYEGVWGNTIYF. CDR3 DNA sequence: TGTGCCAGCAGTTATGAGGGGGTGTGGGGAAACACCATATATTTT.

The genes are TRBV27 and TRBJ1-4; D perhaps matches TRBD1 (6 bases). CDR1 MNHEY and CDR2 SMNVEV come from the germline V gene (reference sequence). This CDR3 has 18 amino acids. V lost 3 bases and J lost 5, with 22 bases in between. In nucleotides, the CDR3 is TGTGCCAGCAGTTTTAGGGGGGGCGGGGGGCGGGTGAATGAAAAACTGTTTTTT. It translates to CASSFRGGGGRVNEKLFF.

The V gene is TRBV2, the J gene TRBJ1-1, with 9 bases lining up with TRBD1. The CDR3 has 15 residues. Germline V CDR1 and CDR2: SNHLY, FYNNEI. V dropped 7 bases and J dropped 3; count of bases not matched to a gene: 9. The CDR3 DNA follows: TGTGCCAGCAACAGGGGACAGGGAATAGACACTGAAGCTTTCTTT. Its translation: CASNRGQGIDTEAFF.

The chain employs TRBV11-2 and TRBJ2-2; 9 bases are a match to TRBD2. Trimming cost V 5 bases and J 5 bases; bases outside gene matches: 6. The CDR3 runs to 15 residues. CDR1 and CDR2 from the germline V gene are SGHAT and FQNNGV. This chain's CDR3 is CASSPSGGRTGELFF. In DNA, the CDR3 is TGTGCCAGCAGCCCAAGCGGGGGGCGGACCGGGGAGCTGTTTTTT.

This chain uses TRBV9 with TRBJ1-6; 7 nucleotides agree with TRBD1. V lost 3 bases to trimming and J lost 10 bases; unmatched junction nucleotides: 7. The CDR3 is 14 amino acids. Germline V CDR1 and CDR2: SGDLS, YYNGEE. Here the CDR3 reads CASSAVTGISPLHF. CDR3 DNA sequence: TGTGCCAGCAGCGCTGTGACAGGGATATCACCCCTCCACTTT.

This clone showed up just once. This rearrangement joins TRBV6-5 to TRBJ1-3; no reliable D call. In germline, CDR1 is MNHEY, CDR2 SVGAGI. V shed 6 bases and J shed 4 bases, with 10 bases lying between them. The CDR3 consists of 13 residues. The CDR3 DNA sequence: TGTGCCAGCAGCCCCCCCATCGGAAACACCATATATTTT. It codes for CASSPPIGNTIYF.

This rearrangement joins TRBV19 to TRBJ2-3, with 8 bases that match TRBD2. Germline loops: CDR1 LNHDA, CDR2 SQIVND (reference sequence). With 4 bases clipped from V and 5 bases from J, the junction kept 11 bases outside the gene matches. This CDR3 spans 16 amino acids. The CDR3 loop reads CASSTLGSGAGDTQYF. The CDR3 DNA reads as TGTGCCAGTAGTACCCTTGGTAGCGGGGCTGGAGATACGCAGTATTTT.

This sequence joins TRBV25-1 and TRBJ1-3, with a weak D call TRBD1 (5 bases). The CDR3 loop spans 15 amino acids. The germline V gene has CDR1 MGHDK and CDR2 SYGVNS. The V and J ends lost 0 bases and 2 bases respectively, with 8 bases between them. CDR3 residues: CASSEYAGTGNTIYF. CDR3 nucleotides: TGTGCCAGCAGTGAATATGCAGGGACTGGAAACACCATATATTTT. The full variable domain, in which reference TRBV25-1 and TRBJ1-3 provide the parts outside the CDR3, is EADIYQTPRYLVIGTGKKITLECSQTMGHDKMYWYQQDPGMELHLIHYSYGVNSTEKGDLSSESTVSRIRTEHFPLTLESARPSHTSQYLCASSEYAGTGNTIYFGEGSWLTVV.

The chain links TRBV10-3 to TRBJ2-7, with a possible D match to TRBD1 (5 bases). The CDR3 extends over 13 amino acids. With 10 bases removed from V and 1 base from J, the gap between germline ends came to 14 bases. Germline lookup yields CDR1 ENHRY and CDR2 SYGVKD. CDR3 amino acids: CATQQGFSYEQYF. The CDR3 nucleotides are TGTGCCACTCAGCAGGGTTTTTCCTACGAGCAGTACTTC.

The V and J genes are TRBV5-4 and TRBJ2-3; 10 bases are shared with TRBD2. V shed 3 bases, J shed 4 bases, and the junction held 8 bases outside the gene matches. In germline, CDR1 is SGHNT, CDR2 YYREEE (reference sequence). The CDR3 has 16 residues. In DNA, the CDR3 is TGTGCCAGCAGCTCGAAAAAGACTAGCGGGCCAGATACGCAGTATTTT. Translation gives CASSSKKTSGPDTQYF. Variable domain in full (rest from reference TRBV5-4 and TRBJ2-3): ETGVTQSPTHLIKTRGQQVTLRCSSQSGHNTVSWYQQALGQGPQFIFQYYREEENGRGNFPPRFSGLQFPNYSSELNVNALELDDSALYLCASSSKKTSGPDTQYFGPGTRLTVL.

This clone was seen only once. This sequence joins TRBV6-5 and TRBJ2-5, with 10 bases identical to TRBD1. From germline, CDR1 is MNHEY and CDR2 SVGAGI. CDR3 size: 15 residues. V lost 8 bases, J lost 4 bases, and 10 bases stayed unmatched. The CDR3 DNA reads as TGTGCCAGCTCACTGACAGGGGGCCCGACAGAGACCCAGTACTTC. It translates to CASSLTGGPTETQYF.

This clone is a singleton in its sample. The chain recombines TRBV15 with TRBJ1-1; the D is unclear. Germline V gives CDR1 LNHNV, CDR2 YYDKDF (reference sequence). V gave up 5 bases and J gave up 4 bases, with 8 bases separating them. The length of the CDR3 is 12 residues. CDR3 protein: CATSPAGTEAFF. Here the CDR3 DNA reads TGTGCCACCAGCCCCGCGGGCACTGAAGCTTTCTTT.

The rearrangement links TRBV2 to TRBJ2-5; 8 nucleotides align to TRBD1. Germline CDR1 reads SNHLY; CDR2 reads FYNNEI. After removal of 4 bases from V and 7 bases from J, the junction contained 8 bases not matched to a gene. There are 14 residues in the CDR3. CDR3: CASSVSQGGGTQYF. For the CDR3, the DNA is TGTGCCAGCAGTGTATCACAGGGGGGCGGGACCCAGTACTTC.

The chain has TRBV2 and TRBJ1-3, with 7 bases identical to TRBD1. This CDR3 has 14 residues. In germline, CDR1 is SNHLY, CDR2 FYNNEI. The V and J ends lost 9 bases and 0 bases, in that order; junction bases with no gene match: 5. CDR3 in amino acids: CASRTGRSGNTIYF. CDR3 in DNA: TGTGCCAGTAGGACAGGTCGCTCTGGAAACACCATATATTTT. Based on the CDR3 plus reference TRBV2 and TRBJ1-3, the full variable domain is EPEVTQTPSHQVTQMGQEVILRCVPISNHLYFYWYRQILGQKVEFLVSFYNNEISEKSEIFDDQFSVERPDGSNFTLKIRSTKLEDSAMYFCASRTGRSGNTIYFGEGSWLTVV.

The chain couples TRBV5-5 to TRBJ2-1; TRBD2 matches at 8 bases. Losses at the gene ends were 0 bases for V and 3 bases for J; bases not matched to a gene: 8. Germline assignment: CDR1 SGHKS and CDR2 YYEKEE (reference sequence). The CDR3 sequence is 17 residues long. The CDR3 DNA follows: TGTGCCAGCAGCTTGGGCGGTGGCGGGGGGAACTACAATGAGCAGTTCTTC. Its protein product is CASSLGGGGGNYNEQFF.

The chain couples TRBV10-3 to TRBJ2-3; 10 bases map to TRBD2. V trimming: 3 bases; J trimming: 1 base; junction bases outside the gene matches: 4. Per the germline V gene, CDR1 is ENHRY and CDR2 is SYGVKD. CDR3 size: 16 residues. Here the CDR3 DNA reads TGTGCCATCAGTGACCGGACTAGCGGCGGCACAGATACGCAGTATTTT. It specifies CAISDRTSGGTDTQYF.